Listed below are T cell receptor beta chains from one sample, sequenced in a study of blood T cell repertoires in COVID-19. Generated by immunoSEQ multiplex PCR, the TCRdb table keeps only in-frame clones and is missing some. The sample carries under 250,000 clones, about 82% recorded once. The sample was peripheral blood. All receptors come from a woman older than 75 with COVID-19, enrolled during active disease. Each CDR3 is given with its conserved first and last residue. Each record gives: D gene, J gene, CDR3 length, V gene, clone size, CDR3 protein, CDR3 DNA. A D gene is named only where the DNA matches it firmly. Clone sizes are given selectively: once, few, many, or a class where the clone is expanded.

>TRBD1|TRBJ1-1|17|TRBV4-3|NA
CASSQDPGTDINTEAFF
TGCGCCAGCAGCCAGGACCCCGGGACAGACATAAACACTGAAGCTTTCTTT
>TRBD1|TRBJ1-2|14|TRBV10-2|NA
CASKDGDRVHGYTF
TGCGCCAGCAAAGACGGGGACAGGGTACATGGCTACACCTTC
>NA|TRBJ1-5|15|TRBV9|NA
CASSEGVGSNQPQHF
TGTGCCAGCAGCGAGGGGGTGGGGAGCAATCAGCCCCAGCATTTT
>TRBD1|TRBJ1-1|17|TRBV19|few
CASSALTGGGFDTEAFF
TGTGCCAGTAGTGCCCTTACAGGGGGCGGGTTTGACACTGAAGCTTTCTTT
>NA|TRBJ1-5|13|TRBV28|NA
CASSFAEYQPQHF
TGTGCCAGCAGTTTCGCAGAATATCAGCCCCAGCATTTT
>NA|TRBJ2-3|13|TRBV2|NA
CASSRQGIDTQYF
TGTGCCAGCAGTCGCCAGGGGATAGATACGCAGTATTTT
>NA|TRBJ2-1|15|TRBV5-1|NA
CASSPGVSSYNEQFF
TGCGCCAGCAGCCCGGGGGTTAGCTCCTACAATGAGCAGTTCTTC
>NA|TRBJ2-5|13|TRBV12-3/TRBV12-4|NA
CASSLWHQETQYF
TGTGCCAGCAGTTTGTGGCACCAAGAGACCCAGTACTTC
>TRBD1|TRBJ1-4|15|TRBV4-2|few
CASSQDRGLNEKLFF
TGTGCCAGCAGCCAAGACAGGGGGCTTAATGAAAAACTGTTTTTT
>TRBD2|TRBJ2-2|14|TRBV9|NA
CASSTSVNTGELFF
TGTGCCAGCAGCACTAGCGTGAACACCGGGGAGCTGTTTTTT
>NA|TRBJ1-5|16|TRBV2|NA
CASSPAAGLSNQPQHF
TGTGCCAGCAGTCCGGCCGCGGGTTTAAGCAATCAGCCCCAGCATTTT
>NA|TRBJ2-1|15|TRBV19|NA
CASNGAGSSYNEQFF
TGTGCCAGTAATGGTGCCGGGAGCTCCTACAATGAGCAGTTCTTC
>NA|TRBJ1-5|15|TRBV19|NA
CASSITRGGNQPQHF
TGTGCCAGTAGTATTACCCGGGGAGGGAATCAGCCCCAGCATTTT
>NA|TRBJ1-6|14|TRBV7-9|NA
CASSSGAGGSPLHF
TGTGCCAGCAGCTCGGGTGCAGGCGGGTCACCCCTCCACTTT
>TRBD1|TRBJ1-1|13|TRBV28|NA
CASKTDRGTEAFF
TGTGCCAGCAAAACGGACAGGGGGACTGAAGCTTTCTTT
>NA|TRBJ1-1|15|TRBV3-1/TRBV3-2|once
CASSQAPQGPTEAFF
TGTGCCAGCAGCCAAGCACCACAGGGCCCCACTGAAGCTTTCTTT
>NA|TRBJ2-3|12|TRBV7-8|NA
CAGARNLDTQYF
TGTGCCGGTGCCCGTAACTTAGATACGCAGTATTTT
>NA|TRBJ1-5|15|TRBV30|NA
CAWSIGGFSNQPQHF
TGTGCCTGGAGTATAGGGGGTTTTAGCAATCAGCCCCAGCATTTT
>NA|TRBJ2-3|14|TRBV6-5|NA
CASSYRFPTDTQYF
TGTGCCAGCAGTTACCGTTTCCCCACAGATACGCAGTATTTT
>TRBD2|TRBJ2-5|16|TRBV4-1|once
CASSQDQRGVQETQYF
TGCGCCAGCAGCCAAGATCAGCGGGGGGTCCAAGAGACCCAGTACTTC
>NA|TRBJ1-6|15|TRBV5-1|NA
CATSEVPEGNSPLHF
TGCGCCACCTCGGAGGTCCCCGAGGGCAATTCACCCCTCCACTTT
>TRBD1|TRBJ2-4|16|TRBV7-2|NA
CASSSRTGGAGNIQYF
TGTGCCAGCAGCTCCCGGACAGGGGGCGCAGGAAACATTCAGTACTTC
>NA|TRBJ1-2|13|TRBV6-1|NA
CASSEPAGYGYTF
TGTGCCAGCAGTGAACCGGCGGGCTATGGCTACACCTTC
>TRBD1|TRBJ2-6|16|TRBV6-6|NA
CASSYRQGAGANVLTF
TGTGCCAGCAGTTACAGACAGGGAGCTGGGGCCAACGTCCTGACTTTC
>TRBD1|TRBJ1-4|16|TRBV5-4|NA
CASSSLTGTGREKLFF
TGTGCCAGCAGCTCATTAACCGGGACAGGGCGTGAAAAACTGTTTTTT
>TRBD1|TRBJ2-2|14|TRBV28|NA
CVTRDSPATGELFF
TGTGTGACTCGGGACAGCCCGGCGACCGGGGAGCTGTTTTTT